These 13 T cell receptor beta chains were all obtained from the same sample, sequenced in a study of control samples from healthy donors and cancer patients. Clones were read by immunoSEQ multiplex PCR, and TCRdb kept only the in-frame ones, dropping some. Of around 72,000 clones in the sample, more than 80% were seen once. The sequencing input was blood. Source of these receptors: a man aged 45 to 65 in good health.

As for this clone: The sample holds other DNA sequences that translate to the same CDR3. The V call is TRBV5-1, the J call TRBJ2-5, with a possible D match to TRBD2 (6 bases). CDR3 length equals 13 residues. CDR1 is SGHRS, CDR2 YFSETQ, per germline. The V and J ends lost 4 bases and 1 base respectively, with 8 bases between them. CDR3 in DNA: TGCGCCAGCAGCCTTAGCGGCCAAGAGACCCAGTACTTC. This translates into CASSLSGQETQYF.

This sequence joins TRBV11-2 and TRBJ2-3; D possibly corresponds to TRBD2 (5 bases). V lost 1 base, J lost 1 base, and 12 bases lay in between. CDR3 length: 16 amino acids. Germline CDR1 SGHAT, CDR2 FQNNGV. The CDR3 DNA reads as TGTGCCAGCAGCTTAGTTGTGGGAGTCGGCACAGATACGCAGTATTTT. Protein sequence: CASSLVVGVGTDTQYF.

This chain joins TRBV4-3 and TRBJ2-3, with 9 bases that match TRBD1. The CDR3 spans 14 residues. The trim removed 4 bases at V and 2 bases at J, leaving 1 base unmatched. Germline V gene data show CDR1 as LGHNA and CDR2 as YSLEER. CDR3: CASSRDRATDTQYF. In DNA form, the CDR3 reads TGCGCCAGCAGCCGGGACAGGGCCACAGATACGCAGTATTTT.

This chain connects TRBV5-1 to TRBJ2-3, with 8 bases identical to TRBD2. The CDR3 runs 16 residues. Looked up from germline, CDR1 is SGHRS and CDR2 is YFSETQ. Losses at the gene ends were 4 bases for V and 4 bases for J; bases not matched to a gene: 11. For the CDR3, the DNA is TGCGCCAGCAGCGTAGAGACAGCGGGAGTTGCAGATACGCAGTATTTT. Translating it yields CASSVETAGVADTQYF.

This chain uses TRBV2 with TRBJ1-6; 7 bases are a match to TRBD1. V was pared by 9 bases and J by 6 bases, with 5 bases of the junction left unmatched. Germline V gene sequence: CDR1 SNHLY, CDR2 FYNNEI. The CDR3 totals 13 residues. CDR3 nucleotide sequence: TGTGCCAGTGGACAGGATTTTAATTCACCCCTCCACTTT. As protein: CASGQDFNSPLHF.

This chain uses TRBV3-1 (or the pseudogene TRBV3-2) with TRBJ2-1, with 7 bases identical to TRBD2. The CDR3 is 16 amino acids. V lost 0 bases and J lost 3; bases outside the gene matches: 5. CDR1 and CDR2 from the germline V gene are LGHDT and YNNKEL (reference sequence). CDR3 sequence: CASSQDGTSDYNEQFF. The DNA for the CDR3 is TGTGCCAGCAGCCAAGATGGAACTAGCGACTACAATGAGCAGTTCTTC.

This chain links TRBV19 with TRBJ2-2; D call uncertain. The ends were cut back, 5 bases at V and 1 base at J, with 17 bases in the middle. This CDR3 contains 17 residues. The V gene's germline CDR1 is LNHDA and CDR2 SQIVND (reference sequence). Here the CDR3 reads CASSPHSFGGNTGELFF. In DNA, the CDR3 is TGTGCCAGTAGTCCGCATTCGTTCGGTGGGAACACCGGGGAGCTGTTTTTT.

This clone turned up a few times. The rearrangement links TRBV30 to TRBJ2-7, with 8 nucleotides matching TRBD1. The ends lost 0 bases at V and 6 bases at J; junction bases unmatched: 7. Germline CDR1 and CDR2: GTSNPN and SVGIG (reference sequence). CDR3 size: 14 residues. The DNA for the CDR3 is TGTGCCTGGAGTGTACTGACAGGGGTTGGCGAGCAGTACTTC. Protein sequence: CAWSVLTGVGEQYF.

The CDR3 DNA sequence: TGTGCCAGCTCATCCCTGACTAGCGGGAGGATCGATGAGCAGTTCTTC. Translating gives CASSSLTSGRIDEQFF. J is TRBJ2-1 and V is TRBV18; 13 nucleotides line up with TRBD2. The CDR3 totals 16 residues. Germline V lookup: CDR1 KGHSH, CDR2 LQKENI. The trim removed 5 bases at V and 8 bases at J, leaving 9 bases unmatched.

This chain links TRBV6-5 with TRBJ2-7, with 9 bases aligning to TRBD1. CDR1 MNHEY and CDR2 SVGAGI come from the germline V gene. Germline trimming cut 2 bases from V and 3 bases from J; bases unmatched to any gene: 5. The CDR3 loop spans 15 amino acids. The CDR3 loop is CASSYTETGGYEQYF. The CDR3 DNA follows: TGTGCCAGCAGTTACACGGAGACAGGGGGCTACGAGCAGTACTTC.

This clone was picked up a small number of times. The chain joins TRBV2 to TRBJ1-1, with D tentatively TRBD1 (5 bases). V dropped 7 bases and J dropped 4 bases, with 19 bases sitting between them. Germline CDR1 reads SNHLY; CDR2 reads FYNNEI. The CDR3 has 15 amino acids. The chain's CDR3 is CASNWDGPSFTEAFF. CDR3 DNA: TGTGCCAGCAACTGGGACGGGCCATCGTTCACTGAAGCTTTCTTT.

The chain links TRBV6-1 to TRBJ2-7; D not certain. Trimming stripped 2 bases from V and 1 base from J, with 9 bases between. There are 14 residues in the CDR3. CDR1 is MNHNS and CDR2 is SASEGT in the germline V gene. Here the CDR3 reads CASSEHTSSYEQYF. In DNA form, the CDR3 reads TGTGCCAGCAGTGAACACACATCATCCTACGAGCAGTACTTC.

The CDR3 nucleotides are TGTGCCAGCAGCTTACAGGGGAGTTCTGGAAACACCATATATTTT. Translated, it gives CASSLQGSSGNTIYF. The rearrangement links TRBV7-9 to TRBJ1-3; TRBD1 might be the D (6 bases). CDR1 is SEHNR, CDR2 FQNEAQ, per germline (reference sequence). This CDR3 region has 15 residues. The V end lost 2 bases, the J end lost 1 base, and 9 bases lay between the germline ends.